Detailed here is one T cell receptor beta chain. The sample belongs to a study of control samples from healthy donors and cancer patients. Produced via immunoSEQ multiplex PCR; TCRdb's table is partial and in-frame only. The repertoire includes about 220,000 clones, roughly 94% of them detected once, and approximately 1.5% sits in the top ten. V was clipped by 2 bases and J by 1 base, with 6 bases between them. The CDR3 is 13 residues long. Germline V CDR1 and CDR2: MNHEY, SVGEGT. The material sequenced was blood. This chain joins TRBV6-2 or TRBV6-3 and TRBJ2-7, with D uncertain. The source is a man aged 50 to 60 in good health. CDR3 residues: CASSYARSYEQYF. In DNA, the CDR3 is TGTGCCAGCAGTTACGCCCGATCCTACGAGCAGTACTTC.